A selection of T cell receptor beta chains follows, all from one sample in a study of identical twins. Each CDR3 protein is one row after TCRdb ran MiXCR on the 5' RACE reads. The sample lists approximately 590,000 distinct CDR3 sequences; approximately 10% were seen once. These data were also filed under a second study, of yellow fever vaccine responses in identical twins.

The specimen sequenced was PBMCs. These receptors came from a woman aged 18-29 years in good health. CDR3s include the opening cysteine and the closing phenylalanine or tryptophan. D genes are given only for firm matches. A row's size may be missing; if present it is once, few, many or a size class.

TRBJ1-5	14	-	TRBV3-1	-	TGTGCCAGCAGCCAAGTACGGTTAAATCAGCCCCAGCATTTT	CASSQVRLNQPQHF
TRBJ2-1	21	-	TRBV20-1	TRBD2	TGCAGTACCGGTAGGGGGATGGGGAGACTAGCGGGACGTACCTCCTACAATGAGCAGTTCTTC	CSTGRGMGRLAGRTSYNEQFF
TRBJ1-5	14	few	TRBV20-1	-	TGCAGTGCTCCCTTAGGTATACAGGGTCAGCCCCAGCATTTT	CSAPLGIQGQPQHF
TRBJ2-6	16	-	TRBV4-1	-	TGCGCCAGCAGCCAAGAGGACGCCCCTGGGGCCAACGTCCTGACTTTC	CASSQEDAPGANVLTF
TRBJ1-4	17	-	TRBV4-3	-	TGCGCCAGCAGCCAAGAACCCCGCCTGGGGCCTAATGAAAAACTGTTTTTT	CASSQEPRLGPNEKLFF
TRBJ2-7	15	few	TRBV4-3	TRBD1	TGCGCCAGCAGCCAAGATTTCGGGACAGGTCGCGAGCAGTACTTC	CASSQDFGTGREQYF
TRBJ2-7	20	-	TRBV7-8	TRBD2	TGTGCCAGCAGCTTACTAAGTCGGGCTAGCGGACTACAGAAAGGTTACGAGCAGTACTTC	CASSLLSRASGLQKGYEQYF
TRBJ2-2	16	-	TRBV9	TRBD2	TGTGCCAGCAGCGTAGCAAGCGGGGGGAACACCGGGGAGCTGTTTTTT	CASSVASGGNTGELFF
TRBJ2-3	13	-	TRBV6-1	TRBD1	TGTGCCAGCAGGGACAGGGGATTGGATACGCAGTATTTT	CASRDRGLDTQYF
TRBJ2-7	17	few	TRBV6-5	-	TGTGCCAGCAGTTACGTCAGGGGGACTGGGGCGTCTTACGAGCAGTACTTC	CASSYVRGTGASYEQYF
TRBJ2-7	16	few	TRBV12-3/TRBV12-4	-	TGTGCCAGCAGTAGGGGGGGAGGGGTTGTAGGGTACGAGCAGTACTTC	CASSRGGGVVGYEQYF
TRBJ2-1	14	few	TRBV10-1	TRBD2	TGCGCCAGCAGTCTAGCGGGAAGTCTCGATGAGCAGTTCTTC	CASSLAGSLDEQFF
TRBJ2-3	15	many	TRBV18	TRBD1	TGTGCCAGCTCACCAGAGGACAGGGGCACAGATACGCAGTATTTT	CASSPEDRGTDTQYF
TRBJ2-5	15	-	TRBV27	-	TGTGCCAGCAGTTTATATGGGCAGCCCCAAGAGACCCAGTACTTC	CASSLYGQPQETQYF
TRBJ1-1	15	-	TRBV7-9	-	TGTGCCAGCAGCTTACCGGAACAGGCGAACACTGAAGCTTTCTTT	CASSLPEQANTEAFF
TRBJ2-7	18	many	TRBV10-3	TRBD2	TGTGCCATCAGTGCCGGACTAGCGGGAGGGTCCGATTCCTACGAGCAGTACTTC	CAISAGLAGGSDSYEQYF
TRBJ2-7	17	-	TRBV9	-	TGTGCCAGCAGCGGATGGGGTTATGGACGGAGCTCCTACGAGCAGTACTTC	CASSGWGYGRSSYEQYF
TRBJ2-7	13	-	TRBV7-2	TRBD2	TGTGCCAGCAGCCCCGGGGGGAGCCCCGAGCAGTACTTC	CASSPGGSPEQYF
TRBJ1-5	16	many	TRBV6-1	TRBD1	TGTGCCAGCAGCCTCACAGGACAGGGCGGCAATCAGCCCCAGCATTTT	CASSLTGQGGNQPQHF
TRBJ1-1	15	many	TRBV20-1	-	TGCAGTGCTAGAGTTTTGTACAGAACACTCACTGAAGCTTTCTTT	CSARVLYRTLTEAFF
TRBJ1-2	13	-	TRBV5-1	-	TGCGCCAGCAGCCTCCCATCGGGGGCGGGCTACACCTTC	CASSLPSGAGYTF
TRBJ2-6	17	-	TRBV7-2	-	TGTGCCAGCAGCTCCCGAGTGGGGTTATCTGGGGCCAACGTCCTGACTTTC	CASSSRVGLSGANVLTF
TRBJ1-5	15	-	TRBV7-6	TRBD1	TGTGCCAGCAGCCTGACAGGGTATAACAATCAGCCCCAGCATTTT	CASSLTGYNNQPQHF
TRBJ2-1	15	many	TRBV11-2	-	TGTGCCAGCAGCTTAGAGGCCACTCGAGACAATGAGCAGTTCTTC	CASSLEATRDNEQFF
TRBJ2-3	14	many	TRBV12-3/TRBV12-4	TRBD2	TGTGCCAGCAGTTCGACTAGCCCATCAGATACGCAGTATTTT	CASSSTSPSDTQYF
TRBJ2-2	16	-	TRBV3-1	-	TGTGCCAGCAGTCTAAAGGCAGGATTGAACACCGGGGAGCTGTTTTTT	CASSLKAGLNTGELFF
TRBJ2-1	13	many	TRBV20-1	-	TGCAGTGCTAGACAGCCCGTGGGTGATGGGCAGTTCTTC	CSARQPVGDGQFF
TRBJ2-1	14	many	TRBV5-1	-	TGCGCCAGCAGCTTGGGATGGGGTGAATCTGAGCAGTTCTTC	CASSLGWGESEQFF
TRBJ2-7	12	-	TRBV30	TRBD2	TGTGCCTGGAGGGGACTAGGGCTCGAGCAGTACTTC	CAWRGLGLEQYF
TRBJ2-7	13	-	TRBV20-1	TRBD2	TGCAGTGCTAGGGGGAGGGCCCCCTACGAGCAGTACTTC	CSARGRAPYEQYF
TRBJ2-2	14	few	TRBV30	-	TGTGCCTCATCTCGGGACACACCCACCGGGGAGCTGTTTTTT	CASSRDTPTGELFF
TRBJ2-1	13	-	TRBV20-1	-	TGCAGTGCCCTCCCGGACAGCTACAATGAGCAGTTCTTC	CSALPDSYNEQFF
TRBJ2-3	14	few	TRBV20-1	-	TGCAGTGCTAGGACAGGACCGAACACAGATACGCAGTATTTT	CSARTGPNTDTQYF
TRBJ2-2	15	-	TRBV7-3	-	TGTGCCAGCAGCTTAACGGGACAGAACACCGGGGAGCTGTTTTTT	CASSLTGQNTGELFF
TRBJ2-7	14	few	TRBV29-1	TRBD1	TGCAGCGTGGATCCGGGACAGGGTAGATACGAGCAGTACTTC	CSVDPGQGRYEQYF
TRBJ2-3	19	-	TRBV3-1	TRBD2	TGTGCCAGCAGCCAAGAATTAAACGGTGGACTAGTGAGCACAGATACGCAGTATTTT	CASSQELNGGLVSTDTQYF
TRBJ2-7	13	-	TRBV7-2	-	TGTGCCAGCAGCTTACAGACTTATTCCGAGCAGTACTTC	CASSLQTYSEQYF
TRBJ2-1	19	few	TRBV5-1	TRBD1	TGCGCCAGCAGCTTCACAGGGGGTTGGCTTATCGGCTCCTACAATGAGCAGTTCTTC	CASSFTGGWLIGSYNEQFF
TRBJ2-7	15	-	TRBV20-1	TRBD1	TGCAGTGCTGGTAAAACAGGGGGCGTCACCTACGAGCAGTACTTC	CSAGKTGGVTYEQYF
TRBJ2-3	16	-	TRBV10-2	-	TGCGCCAGCAGTGAGTCACTGGCGGAAGCAGCAGATACGCAGTATTTT	CASSESLAEAADTQYF
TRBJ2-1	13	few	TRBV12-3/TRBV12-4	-	TGTGCCAGCAGCTCGCAAGTGGACAATGAGCAGTTCTTC	CASSSQVDNEQFF
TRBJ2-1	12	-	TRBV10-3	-	TGTGCCAACAGTGATAGTTTCAATGAGCAGTTCTTC	CANSDSFNEQFF
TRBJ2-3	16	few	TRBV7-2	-	TGTGCCAGCAGCTTAGCGACCTTCACCCGCACAGATACGCAGTATTTT	CASSLATFTRTDTQYF
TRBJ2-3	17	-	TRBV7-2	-	TGTGCCAGCAGCTTTAGCAGGGGTAGGGGCGGCCAACCAACGCAGTATTTT	CASSFSRGRGGQPTQYF
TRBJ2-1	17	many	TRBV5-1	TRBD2	TGCGCCAGCAGCTTGGGGTCCATAGCGGGAGGGCTCAATGAGCAGTTCTTC	CASSLGSIAGGLNEQFF
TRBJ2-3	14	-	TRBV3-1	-	TGTGCCAGCAGCCTTTCGCAGCGGACAGATACGCAGTATTTT	CASSLSQRTDTQYF
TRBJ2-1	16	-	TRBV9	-	TGTGCCAGCAGCTCTACCTCGAGGGAGTGGAGCAATGAGCAGTTCTTC	CASSSTSREWSNEQFF
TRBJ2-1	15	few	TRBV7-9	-	TGTGCCAGCGCGCTCCCGGCCCCCTATATCAATGAGCAGTTCTTC	CASALPAPYINEQFF
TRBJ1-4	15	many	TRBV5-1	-	TGCGCCAGCAGTACCTTTGGGGGGGCAAATGAAAAACTGTTTTTT	CASSTFGGANEKLFF
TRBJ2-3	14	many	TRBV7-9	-	TGTGCCAGCACCCCCGGGGGGCTCACAGATACGCAGTATTTT	CASTPGGLTDTQYF
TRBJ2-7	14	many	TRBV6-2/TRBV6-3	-	TGTGCCAGCAGGGGCGAAAGGGGATGGTACGAGCAGTACTTC	CASRGERGWYEQYF
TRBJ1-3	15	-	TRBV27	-	TGTGCCAGCAGTCCAACACCCGTGTTAGGAAACACCATATATTTT	CASSPTPVLGNTIYF
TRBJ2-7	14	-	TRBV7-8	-	TGTGCCAGCAGCTTAGGGTCAGTTGTTCACGAGCAGTACTTC	CASSLGSVVHEQYF
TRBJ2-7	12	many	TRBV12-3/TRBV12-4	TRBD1	TGTGCCAGCAGGACAGGGGTCGACGAGCAGTACTTC	CASRTGVDEQYF
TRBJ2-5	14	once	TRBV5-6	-	TGTGCCAGCGGACCCGGGCTAGGGGTGGAGACCCAGTACTTC	CASGPGLGVETQYF
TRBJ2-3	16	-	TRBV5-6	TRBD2	TGTGCCAGCAGCTTGTTGGCTAGCGGTAGCACAGATACGCAGTATTTT	CASSLLASGSTDTQYF
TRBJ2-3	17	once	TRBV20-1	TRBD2	TGCAGTGCTAGAGAGGGCCCGGGACTAGCTGACACAGATACGCAGTATTTT	CSAREGPGLADTDTQYF
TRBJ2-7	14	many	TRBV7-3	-	TGTGCCAGCAGCCTACTTGGGGGGTCCTACGAGCAGTACTTC	CASSLLGGSYEQYF
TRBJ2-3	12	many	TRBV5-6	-	TGTGCCAGCAGACAACGGGAAGATACGCAGTATTTT	CASRQREDTQYF
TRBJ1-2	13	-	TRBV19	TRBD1	TGTGTCAGTAGTACGACAGGGTTCTATGGCTACACCTTC	CVSSTTGFYGYTF